This TCR beta chain was captured by sequencing in a study of beta chain features in type 1 diabetes. Turning to the study itself: All samples together contributed around 98,000,000 sorted cells for examination. Study results and limitations: Type 1 diabetes patients showed a moderate but significant shortening of TCRB CDR3s in all four CD4+ subsets.

The study reverse transcribed the entire isolated RNA, so it sequenced expressed TCRB transcripts. The table came from immunoSEQ multiplex PCR; TCRdb's copy has only in-frame clones and leaves some out. The sample contains about 170,000 clones, approximately 8% of which appear only once. CDR3 length: 11 amino acids. CDR1 is GTSNPN and CDR2 is SVGIG in the germline V gene (reference sequence). V was pared by 0 bases and J by 11 bases, with 10 bases between. This clone has only a few counts. Its antigen is unknown. The chain joins TRBV30 to TRBJ1-1; D not certain. Sequenced sample: central memory CD4+ T cells from blood. The receptor's source is a woman aged 40 to 50 with type 1 diabetes. Here the CDR3 reads CAWSVQTAAFF. In DNA form, the CDR3 reads TGTGCCTGGAGTGTACAGACGGCCGCTTTCTTT.